Below are 11 T cell receptor beta chains sequenced from a single sample in a study of shared clonotypes between healthy human individuals (dated by TCRdb to between 2020 and 2021). Libraries were built with the immunoSEQ multiplex PCR assay. TCRdb stores this immuneACCESS table with in-frame sequences only. Part of the clones is absent; in the studies checked, under half of the shortfall reflects unresolved V genes, and no reason is known for the rest. The sample table records roughly 95,000 clones; less than 60% of these occur just once. Of the sample, about 16% is held by the ten largest clones. Source material: PBMCs. These TCRs come from a woman aged 40 to 50 in good health. Some clones in this sample may be carry-over from other donors' samples.

The chain links TRBV6-6 to TRBJ1-2, with D perhaps matching TRBD1 (6 bases). The CDR3 covers 15 residues. Germline V gene sequence: CDR1 MNHNY, CDR2 SVGAGI (reference sequence). The V end was cut by 7 bases, the J end by 4 bases, with 19 bases between. This chain's CDR3 is CASTTGNREVYGYTF. The CDR3 nucleotides are TGTGCCAGCACCACGGGAAACAGGGAGGTCTATGGCTACACCTTC.

The chain is built from TRBV21-1 and TRBJ2-3; the D call in the table, TRBD2, was not verified against the DNA. TRBV21-1 is given as a pseudogene. The CDR3 extends over 17 amino acids. Here the CDR3 DNA reads TGTGCCAGCAGCGGCCTCCCTAGCGGGAGTCGAACAGATACGCAGTATTTT. This encodes CASSGLPSGSRTDTQYF.

Details on this clone: Just one base apart from a much larger clone, this may be a read error. This chain connects TRBV7-9 to TRBJ2-7; 12 nucleotides line up with TRBD1. The length of the CDR3 is 16 residues. Germline CDR1 is SEHNR and CDR2 is FQNEAQ (reference sequence). CDR3 amino acids: CTSSFTSGQGAHEQYF. The CDR3 region has the DNA TGTACCAGCAGCTTTACCTCGGGACAGGGGGCCCACGAGCAGTACTTC.

This clone was counted ten times or more. The chain joins TRBV7-6 to TRBJ2-3; TRBD2 might be the D (5 bases). The CDR3 contains 12 residues. Trimming pared 3 bases from V and 6 bases from J, leaving 7 bases between. CDR1 is SGHVS, CDR2 FNYEAQ, per germline. CDR3 nucleotide sequence: TGTGCCAGCAGCTTCTCGGGGGATACGCAGTATTTT. It encodes CASSFSGDTQYF.

In its sample, this clone was seen many times. This sequence joins TRBV7-9 and TRBJ1-5; 8 bases align to TRBD1. CDR3 length: 13 amino acids. With 5 bases clipped from V and 7 bases from J, the junction kept 4 bases outside the gene matches. In germline, CDR1 is SEHNR, CDR2 FQNEAQ (reference sequence). The CDR3 coding sequence is TGTGCCAGCAGCCCAGGGGGCGGACAGCCCCAGCATTTT. Translation: CASSPGGGQPQHF.

The table lists this clone with many counts. The chain links TRBV27 to TRBJ1-3, with 10 bases lining up with TRBD1. This CDR3 has 13 residues. The V and J ends lost 8 bases and 7 bases, in that order; junction bases with no gene match: 5. CDR1 and CDR2 from the germline V gene are MNHEY and SMNVEV (reference sequence). The CDR3: CASGTGARNTIYF. The CDR3 DNA reads TGTGCCAGCGGGACAGGGGCCAGGAACACCATATATTTT.

This clone was seen only a few times. The rearrangement joins TRBV5-1 to TRBJ2-2; 10 nucleotides line up with TRBD1. After removal of 3 bases from V and 2 bases from J, the junction contained 1 base not matched to a gene. From germline, CDR1 is SGHRS and CDR2 YFSETQ. The CDR3 consists of 15 residues. CDR3 amino acids: CASSWDRGNTGELFF. In nucleotides, the CDR3 is TGCGCCAGCAGCTGGGACAGGGGAAACACCGGGGAGCTGTTTTTT.

The chain recombines TRBV4-2 with TRBJ2-7; D unclear. Germline V lookup: CDR1 LGHNA, CDR2 YNFKEQ. This CDR3 has 13 amino acids. Trimming cost V 0 bases and J 9 bases, with 12 bases left between them. CDR3 DNA sequence: TGTGCCAGCAGCCAAGATCTCCAGCCGGCGCAGTACTTC. Protein product: CASSQDLQPAQYF.

Written as DNA, the CDR3 is TGTGCCAGCCCTGGGGGAACTAGCGGGAGCTTACTTACCCACGAGCAGTACTTC. Protein: CASPGGTSGSLLTHEQYF. The J gene is TRBJ2-7, the V gene TRBV14; TRBD2 agrees at 11 bases. V lost 8 bases, J lost 5 bases, and 20 bases stayed unmatched. Germline V gives CDR1 SGHDN, CDR2 FVKESK. The CDR3 contains 18 residues.

The rearrangement links TRBV4-2 to TRBJ2-7; TRBD2 matches 13 bases. CDR3 size: 16 residues. Trimming removed 0 bases from V and 4 bases from J; junction bases left unmatched: 3. CDR1 and CDR2 from the germline V gene are LGHNA and YNFKEQ. The CDR3 reads CASSQDGTSGVYEQYF. The DNA of the CDR3 is TGTGCCAGCAGCCAAGACGGGACTAGCGGGGTATACGAGCAGTACTTC.

Ten or more counts support this clone. The chain links TRBV6-4 to TRBJ2-5; 9 bases agree with TRBD2. V lost 5 bases and J lost 1; bases outside the gene matches: 5. CDR3 length: 15 residues. Per germline, CDR1 MRHNA and CDR2 SNTAGT. The CDR3 sequence: CASSLLAGAQETQYF. The CDR3 DNA sequence: TGTGCCAGCAGTCTCTTAGCGGGAGCCCAAGAGACCCAGTACTTC.